These T cell receptor beta chains were read from a single sample in a study of cytomegalovirus exposure and HLA in healthy donors. TCRdb keeps only in-frame clones here, not all; method: immunoSEQ multiplex PCR. The sample lists 130,000 to 150,000 clones, around 77% occurring once. The sequenced sample was PBMCs. Every receptor here comes from a woman aged 40 to 55 in good health and CMV-seropositive. Both conserved end residues are part of each CDR3. The D gene is left open where the match is weak. Where a row states a size, it is once, few, many or the class of an expanded clone; other rows omit it.

>NA|TRBJ1-2|TRBV6-1|NA
TGTGCCAGCAGTCCCTCGGGGGGGAACTATGGCTACACCTTC
CASSPSGGNYGYTF
>NA|TRBJ2-2|TRBV5-1|NA
TGCGCCAGCAGCATTAGCGGAGCGAACACCGGGGAGCTGTTTTTT
CASSISGANTGELFF
>NA|TRBJ2-7|TRBV4-1|once
TGCGCCAGCAGCCAAGAAAGCGTGAACAGGATCTACGAGCAGTACTTC
CASSQESVNRIYEQYF
>TRBD1|TRBJ2-7|TRBV2|NA
TGTGCCAGCAGCCCGGGGCAGGGGGCATACGAGCAGTACTTC
CASSPGQGAYEQYF
>NA|TRBJ2-7|TRBV4-1|NA
TGCGCCAGCAGCCAAGGTTTCGCCTTGGGCGAGCAGTACTTC
CASSQGFALGEQYF
>TRBD1|TRBJ1-4|TRBV5-1|NA
TGCGCCAGCAGCGAACAGGGGGCGGGAGAAAAACTGTTTTTT
CASSEQGAGEKLFF
>TRBD2|TRBJ2-1|TRBV5-4|NA
TGTGCCAGCAGCTTGGATCTAGCGGGGTTGAGCGATGAGCAGTTCTTC
CASSLDLAGLSDEQFF
>TRBD1|TRBJ1-3|TRBV9|NA
TGTGCCAGCAGCGTCACCGGGACAGGAAGCTCTGGAAACACCATATATTTT
CASSVTGTGSSGNTIYF
>TRBD1|TRBJ1-1|TRBV5-1|NA
TGCGCCAGCAGCTCGGGACAGCCAAACACTGAAGCTTTCTTT
CASSSGQPNTEAFF
>NA|TRBJ1-5|TRBV7-6|NA
TGTGCCAGCAGCTTAGTCGCAGGCCGTAGCAATCAGCCCCAGCATTTT
CASSLVAGRSNQPQHF